Here is one TCR beta chain with its context. The antigen is not known. Deletions cut 5 bases from V and 1 base from J, with 11 bases between. The length of the CDR3 is 14 residues. Germline V gene lookup returns CDR1 ENHRY and CDR2 SYGVKD. No fewer than 5.5 micrograms of total RNA were isolated from every sample. For the second PCR, which ran for about 7 to 11 cycles, a sample-barcoded 5' primer and a J-beta primer mix were used. The template-switch adaptor, which had 12 random nucleotides, put a tag on each cDNA molecule. MiXCR was run by TCRdb on the 5' RACE reads, yielding one entry per CDR3 protein. The table has roughly 1,500,000 distinct CDR3 sequences, roughly 40% seen once. The record originates from a study of blood T cells in healthy people across ages. Whole-study results and caveats: Unsorted PBMCs blocked a conclusive comparison of naive and antigen-experienced cells. Long-lived donors had more naive CD4+ cells and higher diversity than aged donors.

Sequenced: blood. This chain connects TRBV10-3 to TRBJ1-1; maybe TRBD1 (6 bases). The receptor comes from a young woman in good health. CDR3 nucleotides: TGTGCCATCAGTTGGACAGATAAGAACACTGAAGCTTTCTTT. Translating it yields CAISWTDKNTEAFF.